This record covers a single TCR beta chain. These data originate in a study of blood T cell repertoires in COVID-19. In the study overall: Spain, Italy and the United States supplied samples that represented acute and convalescent COVID-19.

As handled by the study authors: Quantification of nucleated cells was approximated via reference gene primer amplification. Clones were sequenced by immunoSEQ multiplex PCR, and TCRdb holds only the in-frame ones, with some missing. V, J and clone size are taken as reported in that table, and D and trimming were inferred from the DNA itself. Among roughly 290,000 clones listed, 70% to 90% were seen once. CDR1 and CDR2 from the germline V gene are SGHAT and FQNNGV. This CDR3 is 17 amino acids long. With V trimmed by 1 base and J by 6 bases, 8 bases remained unmatched. Participants reported their clinical history, and cohort assignment relied on those reports. Recovered status in Cohort 3 required two negative PCRs, clearance, or symptom resolution.

The genes are TRBV11-2 and TRBJ2-2, with TRBD1 matching 10 bases. The material sequenced was PBMCs or T cells enriched from blood (not recorded which). The sequence derives from a young man who had recovered from COVID-19. CDR3: CASSLVGDRGFSGELFF. The CDR3 DNA is TGTGCCAGCAGCTTAGTGGGGGACAGGGGTTTCTCCGGGGAGCTGTTTTTT.